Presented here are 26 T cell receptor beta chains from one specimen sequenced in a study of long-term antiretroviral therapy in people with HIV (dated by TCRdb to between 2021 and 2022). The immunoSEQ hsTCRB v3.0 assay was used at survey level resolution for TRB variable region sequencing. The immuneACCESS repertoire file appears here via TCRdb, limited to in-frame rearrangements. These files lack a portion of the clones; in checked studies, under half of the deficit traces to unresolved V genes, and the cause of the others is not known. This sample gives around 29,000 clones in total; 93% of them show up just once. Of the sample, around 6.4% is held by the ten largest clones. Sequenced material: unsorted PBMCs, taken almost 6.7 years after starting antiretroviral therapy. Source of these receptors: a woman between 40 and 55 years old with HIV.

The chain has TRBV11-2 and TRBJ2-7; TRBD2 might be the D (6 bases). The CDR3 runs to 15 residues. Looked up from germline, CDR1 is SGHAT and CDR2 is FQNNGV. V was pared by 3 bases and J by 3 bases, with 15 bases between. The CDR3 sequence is CASSLGRGTYYEQYF. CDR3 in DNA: TGTGCCAGCAGCTTGGGTAGAGGGACTTACTACGAGCAGTACTTC.

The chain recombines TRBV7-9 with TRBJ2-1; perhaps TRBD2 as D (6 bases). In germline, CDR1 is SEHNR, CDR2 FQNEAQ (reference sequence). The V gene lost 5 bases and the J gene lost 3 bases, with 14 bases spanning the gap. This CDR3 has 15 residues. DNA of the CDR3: TGTGCCAGCAGCCATACGGGGGTCGGCTACAATGAGCAGTTCTTC. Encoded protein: CASSHTGVGYNEQFF.

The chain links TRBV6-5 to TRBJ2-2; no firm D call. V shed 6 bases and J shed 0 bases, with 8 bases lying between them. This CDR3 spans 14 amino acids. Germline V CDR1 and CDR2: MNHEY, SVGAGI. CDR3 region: CASRSTANTGELFF. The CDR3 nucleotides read TGTGCCAGCAGAAGCACGGCGAACACCGGGGAGCTGTTTTTT.

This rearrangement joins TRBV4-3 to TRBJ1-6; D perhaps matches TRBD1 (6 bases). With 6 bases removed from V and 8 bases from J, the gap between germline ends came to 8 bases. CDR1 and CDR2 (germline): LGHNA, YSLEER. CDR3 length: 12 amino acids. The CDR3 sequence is CASSEGDSPLHF. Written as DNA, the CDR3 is TGCGCCAGCAGTGAGGGGGATTCACCCCTCCACTTT.

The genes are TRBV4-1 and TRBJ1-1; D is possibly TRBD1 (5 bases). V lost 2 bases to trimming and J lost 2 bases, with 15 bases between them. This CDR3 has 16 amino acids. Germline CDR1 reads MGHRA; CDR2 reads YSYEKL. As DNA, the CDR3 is TGCGCCAGCAGCCAATCTGGGGCCCCCGTAAACACTGAAGCTTTCTTT. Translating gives CASSQSGAPVNTEAFF.

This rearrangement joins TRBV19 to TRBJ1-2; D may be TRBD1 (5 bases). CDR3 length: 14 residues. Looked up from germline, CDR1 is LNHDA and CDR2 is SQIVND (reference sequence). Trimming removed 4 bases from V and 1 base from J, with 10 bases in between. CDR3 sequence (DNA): TGTGCCAGTAGTAATCCGGGGCTTAACTATGGCTACACCTTC. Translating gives CASSNPGLNYGYTF. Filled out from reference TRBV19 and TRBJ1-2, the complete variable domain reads DGGITQSPKYLFRKEGQNVTLSCEQNLNHDAMYWYRQDPGQGLRLIYYSQIVNDFQKGDIAEGYSVSREKKESFPLTVTSAQKNPTAFYLCASSNPGLNYGYTFGSGTRLTVV.

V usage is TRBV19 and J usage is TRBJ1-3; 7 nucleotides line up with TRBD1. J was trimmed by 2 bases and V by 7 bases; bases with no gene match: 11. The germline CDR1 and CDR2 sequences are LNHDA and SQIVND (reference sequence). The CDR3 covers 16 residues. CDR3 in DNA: TGTGCCAGTAAGCGGTCCGGGACAGCTACTGGAAACACCATATATTTT. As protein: CASKRSGTATGNTIYF.

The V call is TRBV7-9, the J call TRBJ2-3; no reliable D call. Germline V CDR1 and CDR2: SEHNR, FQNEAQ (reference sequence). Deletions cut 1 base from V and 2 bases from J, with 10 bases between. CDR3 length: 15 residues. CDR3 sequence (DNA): TGTGCCAGCAGCTTAGGGCAGACCTTCACAGATACGCAGTATTTT. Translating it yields CASSLGQTFTDTQYF.

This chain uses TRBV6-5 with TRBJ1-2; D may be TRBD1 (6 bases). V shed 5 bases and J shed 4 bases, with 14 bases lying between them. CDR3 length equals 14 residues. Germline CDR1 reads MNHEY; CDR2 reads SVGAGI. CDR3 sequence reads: CASSDRLVVYGYTF. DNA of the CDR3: TGTGCCAGCAGTGACAGGCTGGTAGTCTATGGCTACACCTTC.

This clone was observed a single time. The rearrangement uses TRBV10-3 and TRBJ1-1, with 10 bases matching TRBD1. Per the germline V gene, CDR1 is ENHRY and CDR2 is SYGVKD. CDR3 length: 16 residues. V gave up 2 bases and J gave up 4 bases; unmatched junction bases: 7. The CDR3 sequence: CAISEIRTGGGTEAFF. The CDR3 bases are TGTGCCATCAGTGAGATTCGGACAGGGGGAGGCACTGAAGCTTTCTTT.

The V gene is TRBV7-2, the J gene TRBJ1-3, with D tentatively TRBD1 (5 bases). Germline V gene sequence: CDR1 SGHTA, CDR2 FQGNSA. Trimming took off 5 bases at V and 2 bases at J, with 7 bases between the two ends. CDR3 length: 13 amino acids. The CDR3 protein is CASSGGAGNTIYF. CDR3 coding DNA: TGTGCCAGCAGCGGAGGGGCTGGAAACACCATATATTTT.

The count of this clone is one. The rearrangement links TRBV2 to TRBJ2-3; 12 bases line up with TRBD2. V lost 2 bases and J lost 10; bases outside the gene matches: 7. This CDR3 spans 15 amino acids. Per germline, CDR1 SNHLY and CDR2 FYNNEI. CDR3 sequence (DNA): TGTGCCAGCAGTGAACTAGCGGGGGGGCCCTTGGCGCAGTATTTT. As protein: CASSELAGGPLAQYF.

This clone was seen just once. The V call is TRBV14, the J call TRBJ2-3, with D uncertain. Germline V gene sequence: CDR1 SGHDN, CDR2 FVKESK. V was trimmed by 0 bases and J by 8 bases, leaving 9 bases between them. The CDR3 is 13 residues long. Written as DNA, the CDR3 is TGTGCCAGCAGCCAAGAAGGTTGGGGTACGCAGTATTTT. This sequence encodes CASSQEGWGTQYF.

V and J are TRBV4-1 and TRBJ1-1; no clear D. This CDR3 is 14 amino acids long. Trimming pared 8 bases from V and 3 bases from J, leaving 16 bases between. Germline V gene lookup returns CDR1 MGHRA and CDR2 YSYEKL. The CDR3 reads CASAPWPWDTEAFF. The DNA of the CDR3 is TGCGCCAGCGCCCCCTGGCCATGGGACACTGAAGCTTTCTTT.

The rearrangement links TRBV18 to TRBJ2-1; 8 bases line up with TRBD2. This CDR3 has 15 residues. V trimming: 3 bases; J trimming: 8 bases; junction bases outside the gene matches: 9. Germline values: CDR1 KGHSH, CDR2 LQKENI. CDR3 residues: CASSPRGGVGDEQFF. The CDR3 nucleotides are TGTGCCAGCTCACCTCGGGGGGGCGTCGGTGATGAGCAGTTCTTC.

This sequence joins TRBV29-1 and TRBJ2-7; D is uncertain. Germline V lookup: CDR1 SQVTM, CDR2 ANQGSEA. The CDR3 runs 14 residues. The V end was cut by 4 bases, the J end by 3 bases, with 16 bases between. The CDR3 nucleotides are TGCAGCGTTGCCCCCGCTGGCGCCAACTACGAGCAGTACTTC. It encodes CSVAPAGANYEQYF.

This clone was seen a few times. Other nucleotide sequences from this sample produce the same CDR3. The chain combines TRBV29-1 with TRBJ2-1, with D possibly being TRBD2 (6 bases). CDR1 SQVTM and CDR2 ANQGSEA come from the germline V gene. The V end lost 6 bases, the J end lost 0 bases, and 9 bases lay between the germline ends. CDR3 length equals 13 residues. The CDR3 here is CSVGGNSYNEQFF. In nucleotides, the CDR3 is TGCAGCGTGGGGGGAAACTCCTACAATGAGCAGTTCTTC.

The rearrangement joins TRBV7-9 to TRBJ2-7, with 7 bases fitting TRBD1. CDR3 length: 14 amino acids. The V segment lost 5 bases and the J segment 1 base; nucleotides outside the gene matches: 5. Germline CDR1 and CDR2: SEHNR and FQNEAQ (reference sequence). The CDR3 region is CASSTLQGSYEQYF. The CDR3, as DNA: TGTGCCAGCAGCACCTTACAGGGGTCCTACGAGCAGTACTTC.

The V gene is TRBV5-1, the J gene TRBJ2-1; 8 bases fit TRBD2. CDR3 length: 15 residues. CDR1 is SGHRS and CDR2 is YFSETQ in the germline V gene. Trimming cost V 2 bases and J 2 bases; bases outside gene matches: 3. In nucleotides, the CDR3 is TGCGCCAGCAGCTTAAACGGGGGGGCCTACAATGAGCAGTTCTTC. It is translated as CASSLNGGAYNEQFF.

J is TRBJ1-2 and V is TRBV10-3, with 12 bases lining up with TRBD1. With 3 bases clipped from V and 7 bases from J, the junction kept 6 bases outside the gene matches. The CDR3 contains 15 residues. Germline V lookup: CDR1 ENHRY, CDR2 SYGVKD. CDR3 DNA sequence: TGTGCCATCAGTGACCAGGGACAGGGGGCCTCTGGCTACACCTTC. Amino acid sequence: CAISDQGQGASGYTF.

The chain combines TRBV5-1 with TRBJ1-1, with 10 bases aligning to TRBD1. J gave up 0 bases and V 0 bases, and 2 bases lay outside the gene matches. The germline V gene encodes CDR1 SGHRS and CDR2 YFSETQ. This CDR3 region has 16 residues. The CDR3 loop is CASSLGDRGLNTEAFF. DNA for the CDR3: TGCGCCAGCAGCTTGGGGGACAGGGGACTGAACACTGAAGCTTTCTTT.

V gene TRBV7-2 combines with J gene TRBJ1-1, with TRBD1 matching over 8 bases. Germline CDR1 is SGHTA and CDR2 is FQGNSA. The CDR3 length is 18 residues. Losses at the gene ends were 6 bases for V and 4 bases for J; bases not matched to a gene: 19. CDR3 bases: TGTGCCAGCAGGCCCCGGACAGGGACTTACGCCGTAATCACTGAAGCTTTCTTT. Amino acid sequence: CASRPRTGTYAVITEAFF. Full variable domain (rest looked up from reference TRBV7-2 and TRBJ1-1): GAGVSQSPSNKVTEKGKDVELRCDPISGHTALYWYRQSLGQGLEFLIYFQGNSAPDKSGLPSDRFSAERTGGSVSTLTIQRTQQEDSAVYLCASRPRTGTYAVITEAFFGQGTRLTVV.

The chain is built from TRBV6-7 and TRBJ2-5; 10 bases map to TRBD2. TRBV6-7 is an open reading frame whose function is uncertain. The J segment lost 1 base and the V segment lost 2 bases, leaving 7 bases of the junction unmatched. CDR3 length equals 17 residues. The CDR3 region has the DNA TGTGCCAGCAGTTACCTTATAGCGGGGGGTCTCCAAGAGACCCAGTACTTC. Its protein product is CASSYLIAGGLQETQYF.

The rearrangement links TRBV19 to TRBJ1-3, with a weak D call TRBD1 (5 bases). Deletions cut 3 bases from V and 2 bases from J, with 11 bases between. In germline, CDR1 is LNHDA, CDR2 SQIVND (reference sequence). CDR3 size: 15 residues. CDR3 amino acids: CASSIDGGTGNTIYF. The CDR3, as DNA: TGTGCCAGTAGTATCGACGGGGGGACTGGAAACACCATATATTTT.

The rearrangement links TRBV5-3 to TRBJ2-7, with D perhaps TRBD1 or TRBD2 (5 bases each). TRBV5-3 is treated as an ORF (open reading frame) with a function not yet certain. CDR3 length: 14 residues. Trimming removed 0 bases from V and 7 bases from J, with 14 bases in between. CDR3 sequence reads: CARSLAGPFGEQYF. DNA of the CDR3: TGTGCCAGAAGCTTGGCGGGACCTTTTGGGGAGCAGTACTTC.

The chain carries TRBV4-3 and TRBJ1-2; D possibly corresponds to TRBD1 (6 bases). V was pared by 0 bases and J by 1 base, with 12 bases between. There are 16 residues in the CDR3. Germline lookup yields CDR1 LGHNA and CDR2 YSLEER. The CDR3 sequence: CASSQERQAHNYGYTF. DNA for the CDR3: TGCGCCAGCAGCCAAGAACGACAGGCCCATAACTATGGCTACACCTTC.